These 25 T cell receptor beta chains originate from one sample sequenced in a study of blood T cell repertoires in COVID-19 (TCRdb year 2020). Library method: the immunoSEQ multiplex PCR assay. The immuneACCESS repertoire file appears here via TCRdb, limited to in-frame rearrangements. These files lack a portion of the clones; in checked studies, under half of the deficit traces to unresolved V genes, and the cause of the others is not known. This sample lists roughly 20,000 clones; roughly 93% were detected once. 15% to 20% of the sample belongs to the ten largest clones. Sequenced: peripheral blood. These receptors all come from a human donor in a cohort sampled during active COVID-19.

The chain employs TRBV5-6 and TRBJ1-1, with D maybe TRBD1 (5 bases). The germline gives CDR1 SGHDT, CDR2 YYEEEE. This CDR3 spans 16 amino acids. Trimming took 1 base from V and 5 from J, leaving 18 bases between them. The CDR3 is CASSLNVGGEETEAFF. For the CDR3, the DNA is TGTGCCAGCAGCTTGAATGTCGGAGGGGAGGAGACTGAAGCTTTCTTT.

The J gene is TRBJ1-5, the V gene TRBV19; D call uncertain. The CDR3 spans 15 residues. Germline-derived CDR1 and CDR2 are LNHDA and SQIVND (reference sequence). Trimming pared 0 bases from V and 1 base from J, leaving 7 bases between. The CDR3: CASSIETRSNQPQHF. The CDR3 DNA reads TGTGCCAGTAGTATAGAGACAAGAAGCAATCAGCCCCAGCATTTT. The full variable domain, its missing parts supplied by reference TRBV19 and TRBJ1-5, is DGGITQSPKYLFRKEGQNVTLSCEQNLNHDAMYWYRQDPGQGLRLIYYSQIVNDFQKGDIAEGYSVSREKKESFPLTVTSAQKNPTAFYLCASSIETRSNQPQHFGDGTRLSIL.

The V and J genes are TRBV4-2 and TRBJ1-3; D gene unclear. This CDR3 is built from 14 residues. Between the trimmed V and J ends, which lost 1 base and 9 bases, there was a span of 13 bases. The germline V gene has CDR1 LGHNA and CDR2 YNFKEQ. CDR3 in amino acids: CASSQVGGHSTIYF. The CDR3 DNA reads TGTGCCAGCAGCCAAGTTGGTGGGCACAGCACCATATATTTT.

A single count supports this clone. This chain joins TRBV5-6 and TRBJ1-2; D is ambiguous. The V end lost 4 bases, the J end lost 6 bases, and 10 bases lay between the germline ends. Per germline, CDR1 SGHDT and CDR2 YYEEEE. This CDR3 comprises 12 residues. CDR3 in amino acids: CASSPARHGYTF. The DNA of the CDR3 is TGTGCCAGCAGCCCTGCGCGGCATGGCTACACCTTC.

The genes are TRBV28 and TRBJ2-3, with D unclear. Deletions cut 8 bases from V and 0 bases from J, with 12 bases between. CDR1 MDHEN and CDR2 SYDVKM come from the germline V gene. CDR3 length: 14 residues. In DNA, the CDR3 is TGTGCCAGCTCGATCTTCGGGAGCACAGATACGCAGTATTTT. Protein sequence: CASSIFGSTDTQYF.

In its sample, this clone was seen a few times. The same CDR3 arises from other DNA sequences in this sample as well. The chain uses TRBV14 and TRBJ1-2, with D uncertain. Germline V lookup: CDR1 SGHDN, CDR2 FVKESK. CDR3 length: 14 residues. V dropped 1 base and J dropped 7 bases, with 13 bases sitting between them. This CDR3 is CASSQGATKFGYTF. CDR3 bases: TGTGCCAGCAGCCAAGGGGCCACCAAGTTTGGCTACACCTTC.

This clone has a handful of counts. The V call is TRBV2, the J call TRBJ1-6; possible D gene TRBD1, 6 bases. Trimming removed 1 base at V and 5 bases at J, with 9 bases between. Germline-derived CDR1 and CDR2 are SNHLY and FYNNEI. CDR3 length equals 15 residues. CDR3 sequence (DNA): TGTGCCAGCAGTGAAGTGGGGGCTGATAATTCACCCCTCCACTTT. Amino acid sequence: CASSEVGADNSPLHF.

The table lists this clone with a count of one. The chain carries TRBV27 and TRBJ2-6; no reliable D call. This CDR3 has 13 amino acids. Per the germline V gene, CDR1 is MNHEY and CDR2 is SMNVEV (reference sequence). Trimming cost V 6 bases and J 0 bases, with 3 bases left between them. The CDR3 region has the DNA TGTGCCAGCAGCCTCTCTGGGGCCAACGTCCTGACTTTC. This sequence encodes CASSLSGANVLTF.

The genes are TRBV5-1 and TRBJ1-2, with D perhaps matching TRBD1 (6 bases). This CDR3 spans 16 amino acids. V lost 0 bases and J 7 bases, leaving 19 bases between the germline ends. Germline values: CDR1 SGHRS, CDR2 YFSETQ. This chain's CDR3 is CASSLEFGQGNVGYTF. CDR3 nucleotides: TGCGCCAGCAGCTTGGAATTTGGGCAGGGGAACGTTGGCTACACCTTC.

This clone was picked up a small number of times. The gene calls are TRBV29-1 and TRBJ2-5; D is undetermined. Germline V gene lookup returns CDR1 SQVTM and CDR2 ANQGSEA. Trimming stripped 6 bases from V and 5 bases from J, with 10 bases between. This CDR3 region has 11 residues. The CDR3 here is CSVGLVETQYF. Written as DNA, the CDR3 is TGCAGCGTCGGTCTGGTGGAGACCCAGTACTTC.

This sequence joins TRBV7-9 and TRBJ2-1; D ambiguous. V was pared by 3 bases and J by 6 bases, with 9 bases between. There are 13 residues in the CDR3. Germline CDR1 SEHNR, CDR2 FQNEAQ (reference sequence). CDR3 DNA sequence: TGTGCCAGCAGCTTTCGTAGCCTCAATGAGCAGTTCTTC. It translates to CASSFRSLNEQFF.

The rearrangement uses TRBV6-4 and TRBJ2-7, with 12 bases matching TRBD2. The V gene end was trimmed by 2 bases and the J gene end by 1 base; junction bases not matched to a gene: 0. The germline V gene encodes CDR1 MRHNA and CDR2 SNTAGT. The CDR3 runs to 15 residues. The CDR3: CASSDLAGGSYEQYF. CDR3 nucleotides: TGTGCCAGCAGTGACCTAGCGGGAGGGTCCTACGAGCAGTACTTC.

The CDR3 region is CASSLGSEAFF. The DNA for the CDR3 is TGTGCCAGCAGCTTAGGCAGTGAAGCTTTCTTT. V is TRBV11-2 and J is TRBJ1-1, with D unclear. V was cut by 1 base and J by 7 bases, with 4 bases left in between. The CDR3 loop spans 11 amino acids. Germline V gene sequence: CDR1 SGHAT, CDR2 FQNNGV.

The J gene is TRBJ2-1, the V gene TRBV30; no reliable D call. The germline V and J ends were trimmed by 1 base and 7 bases, with 5 bases remaining between them. Germline V CDR1 and CDR2: GTSNPN, SVGIG (reference sequence). CDR3 length equals 11 residues. CDR3 residues: CAWSARNEQFF. For the CDR3, the DNA is TGTGCCTGGAGTGCGCGTAATGAGCAGTTCTTC.

This clone came up once. V is TRBV6-5 and J is TRBJ2-3, with 9 positions matching TRBD1. The CDR3 contains 15 residues. V lost 3 bases and J lost 1; bases outside the gene matches: 2. The germline V gene encodes CDR1 MNHEY and CDR2 SVGAGI. CDR3 in DNA: TGTGCCAGCAGTTATGGGACAGGGCGCACAGATACGCAGTATTTT. Encoded protein: CASSYGTGRTDTQYF.

The chain is built from TRBV6-5 and TRBJ2-1, with TRBD1 matching 8 bases. Germline V gene lookup returns CDR1 MNHEY and CDR2 SVGAGI. The junction had 3 bases not matched to a gene; V was cut back by 7 bases and J by 7 bases. This CDR3 region has 12 residues. CDR3 in DNA: TGTGCCAGCACAGGGGGCATAAATGAGCAGTTCTTC. It specifies CASTGGINEQFF.

The chain uses TRBV5-4 and TRBJ2-3, with TRBD2 matching over 11 bases. From germline, CDR1 is SGHNT and CDR2 YYREEE (reference sequence). Trimming removed 5 bases from V and 2 bases from J; junction bases left unmatched: 4. CDR3 size: 15 residues. The CDR3 nucleotides read TGTGCCAGCAGGACTAGCGGGACGTCCACAGATACGCAGTATTTT. It specifies CASRTSGTSTDTQYF.

The CDR3 DNA sequence: TGCGCCAGCAGCTTACGGACAGGGAGCCAAGTGAACACTGAAGCTTTCTTT. Protein sequence: CASSLRTGSQVNTEAFF. V usage is TRBV5-1 and J usage is TRBJ1-1, with 8 bases that match TRBD1. Germline CDR1 reads SGHRS; CDR2 reads YFSETQ. V shed 2 bases, J shed 0 bases, and the junction held 9 bases outside the gene matches. There are 17 residues in the CDR3.

The CDR3 nucleotides read TGCGCCAGCAGCTTGTGGCCAGGCTATGGCTACACCTTC. Its translation is CASSLWPGYGYTF. The V call is TRBV5-1, the J call TRBJ1-2; D is unclear. There are 13 residues in the CDR3. Germline loops: CDR1 SGHRS, CDR2 YFSETQ. With 1 base removed from V and 4 bases from J, the gap between germline ends came to 8 bases.

The V gene is TRBV3-1 (or the pseudogene TRBV3-2), the J gene TRBJ2-3, with 8 bases aligning to TRBD2. In germline, CDR1 is LGHDT, CDR2 YNNKEL (reference sequence). V lost 4 bases, J lost 0 bases, and 12 bases stayed unmatched. There are 18 residues in the CDR3. In DNA, the CDR3 is TGTGCCAGCAGCCCACGGCGGGGGGCCTATACTAGCACAGATACGCAGTATTTT. Protein sequence: CASSPRRGAYTSTDTQYF.

The CDR3 DNA is TGTGCCAGCAGCGTAGGGGCCCTAAAGCCGGGGTCGGTAACTGAAGCTTTCTTT. This sequence encodes CASSVGALKPGSVTEAFF. The chain recombines TRBV11-2 with TRBJ1-1; tentatively, D is TRBD1 (5 bases). The CDR3 has 18 residues. V was cut by 5 bases and J by 5 bases, with 27 bases left in between. CDR1 and CDR2 from the germline V gene are SGHAT and FQNNGV.

CDR3 protein: CAWSASSSGNTIYF. The CDR3 DNA is TGTGCCTGGAGTGCTAGCAGCTCTGGAAACACCATATATTTT. The V gene is TRBV30, the J gene TRBJ1-3; D unresolved. V was trimmed by 1 base and J by 0 bases, leaving 7 bases between them. Germline CDR1 reads GTSNPN; CDR2 reads SVGIG (reference sequence). The CDR3 is 14 amino acids.

CDR3 residues: CAINIAGTYNEQFF. Here the CDR3 DNA reads TGTGCCATCAACATAGCGGGGACCTACAATGAGCAGTTCTTC. V and J are TRBV10-3 and TRBJ2-1, with 8 bases aligning to TRBD2. The junction had 4 bases not matched to a gene; V was cut back by 7 bases and J by 2 bases. The length of the CDR3 is 14 residues. Germline CDR1 reads ENHRY; CDR2 reads SYGVKD.

The chain joins TRBV28 to TRBJ2-7; 10 nucleotides line up with TRBD1. Germline V CDR1 and CDR2: MDHEN, SYDVKM. Germline trimming cut 1 base from V and 2 bases from J; bases unmatched to any gene: 17. This CDR3 contains 20 residues. CDR3 loop: CASSLLGPGTGAFGAYEQYF. As DNA, the CDR3 is TGTGCCAGCAGTTTATTGGGCCCCGGGACAGGGGCCTTTGGCGCCTACGAGCAGTACTTC.

CDR3 coding DNA: TGCGCCAGCAGTGAAGGAAGAGGGGGTTATAGCACAGATACGCAGTATTTT. This translates into CASSEGRGGYSTDTQYF. The genes are TRBV10-1 and TRBJ2-3; a possible D gene is TRBD1 (6 bases). The germline gives CDR1 WNHNN, CDR2 SYGVQD (reference sequence). This CDR3 spans 17 amino acids. V lost 3 bases and J 0 bases, leaving 16 bases between the germline ends.